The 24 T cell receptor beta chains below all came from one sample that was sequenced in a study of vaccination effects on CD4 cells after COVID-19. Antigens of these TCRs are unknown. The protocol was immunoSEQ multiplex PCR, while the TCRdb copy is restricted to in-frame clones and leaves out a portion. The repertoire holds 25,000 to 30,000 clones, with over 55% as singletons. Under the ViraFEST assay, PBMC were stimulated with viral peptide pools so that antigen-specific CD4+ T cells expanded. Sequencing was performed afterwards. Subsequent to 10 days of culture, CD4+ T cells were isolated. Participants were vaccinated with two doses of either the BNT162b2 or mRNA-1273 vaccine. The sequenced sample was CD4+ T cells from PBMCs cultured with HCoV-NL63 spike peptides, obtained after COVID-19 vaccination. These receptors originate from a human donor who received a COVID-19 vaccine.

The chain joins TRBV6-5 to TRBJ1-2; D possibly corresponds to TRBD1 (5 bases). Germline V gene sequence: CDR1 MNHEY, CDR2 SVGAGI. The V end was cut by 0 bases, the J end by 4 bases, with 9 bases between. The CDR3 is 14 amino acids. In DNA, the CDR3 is TGTGCCAGCAGTTACTCGCAGGGCATCTATGGCTACACCTTC. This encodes CASSYSQGIYGYTF.

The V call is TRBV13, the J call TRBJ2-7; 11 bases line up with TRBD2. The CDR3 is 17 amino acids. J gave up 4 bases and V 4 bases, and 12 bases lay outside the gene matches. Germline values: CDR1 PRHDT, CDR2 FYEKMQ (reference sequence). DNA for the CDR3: TGTGCCAGCAGCTCCGAAGTGAGACTAGCGGGGACTTACGAGCAGTACTTC. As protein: CASSSEVRLAGTYEQYF.

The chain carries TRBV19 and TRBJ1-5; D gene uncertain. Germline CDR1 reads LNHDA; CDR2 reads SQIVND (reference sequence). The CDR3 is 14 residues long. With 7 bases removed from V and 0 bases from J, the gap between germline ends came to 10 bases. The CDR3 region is CASTYWDSNQPQHF. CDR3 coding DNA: TGTGCCAGTACCTATTGGGATAGCAATCAGCCCCAGCATTTT.

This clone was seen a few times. CDR3 coding DNA: TGTGCCATCAGTGAGTCATACCCGACTAGCGGGGGCACAGATACGCAGTATTTT. As protein: CAISESYPTSGGTDTQYF. The chain is built from TRBV10-3 and TRBJ2-3; 11 positions match TRBD2. The ends lost 0 bases at V and 1 base at J; junction bases unmatched: 6. This CDR3 contains 18 residues. Germline loops: CDR1 ENHRY, CDR2 SYGVKD.

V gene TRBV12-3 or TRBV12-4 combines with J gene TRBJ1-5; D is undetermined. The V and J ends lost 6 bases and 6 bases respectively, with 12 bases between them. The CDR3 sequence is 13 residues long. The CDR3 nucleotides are TGTGCCAGCAGCCGCCTGGAAGGTCAGCCCCAGCATTTT. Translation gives CASSRLEGQPQHF.

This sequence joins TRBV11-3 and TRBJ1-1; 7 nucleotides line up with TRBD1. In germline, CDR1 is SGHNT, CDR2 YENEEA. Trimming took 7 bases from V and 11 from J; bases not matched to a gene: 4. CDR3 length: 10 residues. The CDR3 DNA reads TGTGCCAGCAACAACAGGGGCGCTTTCTTT. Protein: CASNNRGAFF. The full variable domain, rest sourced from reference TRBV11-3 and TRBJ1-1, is EAGVVQSPRYKIIEKKQPVAFWCNPISGHNTLYWYLQNLGQGPELLIRYENEEAVDDSQLPKDRFSAERLKGVDSTLKIQPAELGDSAVYLCASNNRGAFFGQGTRLTVV.

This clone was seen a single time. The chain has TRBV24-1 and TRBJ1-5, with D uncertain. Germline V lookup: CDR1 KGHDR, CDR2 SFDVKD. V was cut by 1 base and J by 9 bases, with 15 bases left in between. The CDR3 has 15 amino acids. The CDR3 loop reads CATSDFLRQSGPQHF. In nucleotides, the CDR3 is TGTGCCACCAGTGATTTTTTAAGGCAATCAGGGCCCCAGCATTTT.

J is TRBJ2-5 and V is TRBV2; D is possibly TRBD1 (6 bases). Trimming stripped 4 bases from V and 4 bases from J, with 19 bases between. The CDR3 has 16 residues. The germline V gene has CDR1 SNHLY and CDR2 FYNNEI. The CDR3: CASSAKDRHMRETQYF. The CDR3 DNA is TGTGCCAGCAGTGCTAAGGACAGACACATGCGAGAGACCCAGTACTTC. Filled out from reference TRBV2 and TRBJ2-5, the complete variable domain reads EPEVTQTPSHQVTQMGQEVILRCVPISNHLYFYWYRQILGQKVEFLVSFYNNEISEKSEIFDDQFSVERPDGSNFTLKIRSTKLEDSAMYFCASSAKDRHMRETQYFGPGTRLLVL.

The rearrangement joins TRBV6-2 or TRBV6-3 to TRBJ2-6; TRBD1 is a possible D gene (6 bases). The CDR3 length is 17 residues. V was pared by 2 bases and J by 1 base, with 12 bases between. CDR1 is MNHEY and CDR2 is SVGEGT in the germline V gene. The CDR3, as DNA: TGTGCCAGCAGTTACACCGGACAGACTTCTGGGGCCAACGTCCTGACTTTC. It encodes CASSYTGQTSGANVLTF.

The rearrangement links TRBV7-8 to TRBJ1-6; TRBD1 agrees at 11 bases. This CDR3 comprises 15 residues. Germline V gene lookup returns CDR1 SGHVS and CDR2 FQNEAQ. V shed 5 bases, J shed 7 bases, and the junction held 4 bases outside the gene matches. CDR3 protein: CASSQGTGGNSPLHF. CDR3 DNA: TGTGCCAGCAGCCAAGGGACAGGGGGGAATTCACCCCTCCACTTT.

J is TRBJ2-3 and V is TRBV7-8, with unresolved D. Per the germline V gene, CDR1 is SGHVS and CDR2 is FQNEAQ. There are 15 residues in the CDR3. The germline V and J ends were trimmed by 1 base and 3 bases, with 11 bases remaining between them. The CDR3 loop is CASSLDRWATDTQYF. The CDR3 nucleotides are TGTGCCAGCAGCTTAGATAGGTGGGCGACAGATACGCAGTATTTT.

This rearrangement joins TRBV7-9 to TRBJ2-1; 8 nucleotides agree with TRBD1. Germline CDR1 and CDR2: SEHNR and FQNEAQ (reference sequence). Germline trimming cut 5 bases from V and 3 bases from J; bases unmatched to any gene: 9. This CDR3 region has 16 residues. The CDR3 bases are TGTGCCAGCAGCGGCCGGGACAGGTTGGGCTACAATGAGCAGTTCTTC. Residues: CASSGRDRLGYNEQFF.

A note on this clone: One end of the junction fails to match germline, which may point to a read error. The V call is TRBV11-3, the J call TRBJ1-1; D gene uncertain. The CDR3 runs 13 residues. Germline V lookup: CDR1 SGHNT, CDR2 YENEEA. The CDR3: CASSENPGTGAFF. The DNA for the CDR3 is TGTGCCAGCAGCGAGAATCCGGGAACTGGAGCTTTCTTT.

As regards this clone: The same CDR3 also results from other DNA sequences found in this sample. This CDR3 is CATSDLGGLNEQFF. For the CDR3, the DNA is TGTGCCACCAGTGATCTGGGGGGGCTCAATGAGCAGTTCTTC. V is TRBV24-1 and J is TRBJ2-1, with a possible D match to TRBD2 (7 bases). The CDR3 length is 14 residues. Trimming took 3 bases from V and 6 from J, leaving 11 bases between them. Germline CDR1 is KGHDR and CDR2 is SFDVKD.

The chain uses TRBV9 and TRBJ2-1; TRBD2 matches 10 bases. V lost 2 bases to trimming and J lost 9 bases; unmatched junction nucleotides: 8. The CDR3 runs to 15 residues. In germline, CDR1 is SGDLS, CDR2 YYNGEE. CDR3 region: CASSVGLAGEGEQFF. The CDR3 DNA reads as TGTGCCAGCAGCGTGGGGCTAGCGGGAGAAGGTGAGCAGTTCTTC.

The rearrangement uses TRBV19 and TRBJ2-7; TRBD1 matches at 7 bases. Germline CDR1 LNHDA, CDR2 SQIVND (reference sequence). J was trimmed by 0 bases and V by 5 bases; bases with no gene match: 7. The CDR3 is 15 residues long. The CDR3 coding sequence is TGTGCCAGTAGTGCGCCAGGGGGAATCTCCTACGAGCAGTACTTC. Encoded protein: CASSAPGGISYEQYF.

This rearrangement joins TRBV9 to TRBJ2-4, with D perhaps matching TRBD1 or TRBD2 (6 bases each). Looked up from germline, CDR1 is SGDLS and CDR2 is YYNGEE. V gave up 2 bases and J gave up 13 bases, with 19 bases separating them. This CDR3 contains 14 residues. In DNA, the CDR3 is TGTGCCAGCAGCGTCGTCCCGGGGGCGAGGGGGCAGTACTTC. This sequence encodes CASSVVPGARGQYF.

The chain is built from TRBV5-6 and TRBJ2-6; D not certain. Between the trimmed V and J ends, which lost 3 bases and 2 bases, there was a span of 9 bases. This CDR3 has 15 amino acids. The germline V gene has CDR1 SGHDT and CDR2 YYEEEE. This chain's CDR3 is CASSSQVAGANVLTF. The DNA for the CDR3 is TGTGCCAGCAGCTCGCAGGTCGCTGGGGCCAACGTCCTGACTTTC.

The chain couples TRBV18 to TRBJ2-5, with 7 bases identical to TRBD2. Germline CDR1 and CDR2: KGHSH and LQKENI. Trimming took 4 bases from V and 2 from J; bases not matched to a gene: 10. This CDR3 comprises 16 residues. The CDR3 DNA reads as TGTGCCAGCTCACTATCTGTGGGGACTAATCAAGAGACCCAGTACTTC. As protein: CASSLSVGTNQETQYF.

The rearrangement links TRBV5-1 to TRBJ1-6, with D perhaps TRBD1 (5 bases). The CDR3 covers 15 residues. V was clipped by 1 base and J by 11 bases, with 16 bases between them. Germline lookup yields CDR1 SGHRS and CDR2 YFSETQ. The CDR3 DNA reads TGCGCCAGCAGCTTGCAGGGACCGCCCGAGACACCCCTCCACTTT. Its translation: CASSLQGPPETPLHF.

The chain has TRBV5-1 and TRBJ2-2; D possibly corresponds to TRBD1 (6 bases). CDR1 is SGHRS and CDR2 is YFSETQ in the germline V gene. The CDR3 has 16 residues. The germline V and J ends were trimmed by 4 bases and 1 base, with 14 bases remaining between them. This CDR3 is CASSPLARGNTGELFF. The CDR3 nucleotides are TGCGCCAGCAGCCCGCTCGCCAGGGGGAACACCGGGGAGCTGTTTTTT.

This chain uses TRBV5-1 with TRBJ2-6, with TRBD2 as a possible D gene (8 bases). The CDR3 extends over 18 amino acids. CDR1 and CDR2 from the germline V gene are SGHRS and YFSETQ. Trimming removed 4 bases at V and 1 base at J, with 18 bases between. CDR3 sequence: CASSLAGQRESGANVLTF. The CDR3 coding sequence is TGCGCCAGCAGCCTGGCGGGACAGCGGGAGTCTGGGGCCAACGTCCTGACTTTC.

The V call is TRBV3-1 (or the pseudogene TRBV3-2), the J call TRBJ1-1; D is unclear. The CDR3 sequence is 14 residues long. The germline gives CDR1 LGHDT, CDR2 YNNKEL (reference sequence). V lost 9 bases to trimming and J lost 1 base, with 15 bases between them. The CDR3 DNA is TGTGCCAGTACCGGGGTGGGCGGGAACACTGAAGCTTTCTTT. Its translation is CASTGVGGNTEAFF.

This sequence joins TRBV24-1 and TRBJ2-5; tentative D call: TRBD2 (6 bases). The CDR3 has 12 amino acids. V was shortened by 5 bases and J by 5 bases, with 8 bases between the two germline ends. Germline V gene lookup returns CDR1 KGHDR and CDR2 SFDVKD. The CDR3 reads CATSGGGETQYF. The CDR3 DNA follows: TGTGCCACCAGTGGAGGAGGGGAGACCCAGTACTTC.